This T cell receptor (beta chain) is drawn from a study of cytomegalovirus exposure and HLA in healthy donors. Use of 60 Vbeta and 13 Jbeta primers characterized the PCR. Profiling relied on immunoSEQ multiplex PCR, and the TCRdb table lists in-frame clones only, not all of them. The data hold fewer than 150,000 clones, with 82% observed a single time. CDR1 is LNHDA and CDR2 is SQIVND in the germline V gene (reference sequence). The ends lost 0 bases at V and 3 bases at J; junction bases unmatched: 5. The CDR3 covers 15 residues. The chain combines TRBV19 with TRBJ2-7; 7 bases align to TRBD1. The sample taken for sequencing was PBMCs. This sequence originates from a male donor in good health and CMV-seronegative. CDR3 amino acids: CASSIDRTGNYEQYF. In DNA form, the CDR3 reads TGTGCCAGTAGTATAGATCGGACAGGCAACTACGAGCAGTACTTC.